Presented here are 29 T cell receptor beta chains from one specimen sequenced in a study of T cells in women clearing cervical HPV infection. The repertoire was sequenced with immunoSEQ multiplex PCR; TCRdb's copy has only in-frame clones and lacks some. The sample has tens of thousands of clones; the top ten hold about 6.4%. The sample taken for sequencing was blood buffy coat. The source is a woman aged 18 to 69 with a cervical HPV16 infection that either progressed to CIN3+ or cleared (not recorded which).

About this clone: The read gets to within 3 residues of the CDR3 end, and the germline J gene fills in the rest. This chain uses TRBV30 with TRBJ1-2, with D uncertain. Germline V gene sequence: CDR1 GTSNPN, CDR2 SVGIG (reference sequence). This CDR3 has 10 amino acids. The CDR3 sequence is CAWLRSSYTF. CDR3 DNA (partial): TGTGCCTGGCTCCGGTCGAGC.

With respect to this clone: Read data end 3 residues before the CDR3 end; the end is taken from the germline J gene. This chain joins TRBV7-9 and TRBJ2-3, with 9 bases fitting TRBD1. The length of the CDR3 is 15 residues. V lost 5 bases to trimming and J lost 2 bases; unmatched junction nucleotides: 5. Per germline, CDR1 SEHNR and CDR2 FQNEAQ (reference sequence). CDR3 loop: CASSPDRGNTDTQYF. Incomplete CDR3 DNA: TGTGCCAGCAGCCCGGACAGGGGAAACACAGATACG.

CDR3 bases read: TGTGCCAGCAGCTCCCTGACAAGGATTAACTACGAG. This codes for CASSSLTRINYE. The whole CDR3 sequence reads CASSSLTRINYEQYF. The chain joins TRBV11-2 to TRBJ2-7, with D hard to call. From the germline J gene comes the end of the CDR3, since the read stops 3 residues before it. Trimming cost V 4 bases and J 3 bases, with 16 bases left between them. Germline V lookup: CDR1 SGHAT, CDR2 FQNNGV. The CDR3 runs 15 residues.

CDR3 residues: CASSFGPEGYTF. CDR3 DNA, as far as it was read: TGTGCCAGCAGTTTTGGCCCAGAGGGC. The rearrangement joins TRBV12-3 or TRBV12-4 to TRBJ1-2; unclear D gene. Coverage ceases 3 residues before the CDR3 finishes, and the germline J gene fills in the end. The CDR3 totals 12 residues.

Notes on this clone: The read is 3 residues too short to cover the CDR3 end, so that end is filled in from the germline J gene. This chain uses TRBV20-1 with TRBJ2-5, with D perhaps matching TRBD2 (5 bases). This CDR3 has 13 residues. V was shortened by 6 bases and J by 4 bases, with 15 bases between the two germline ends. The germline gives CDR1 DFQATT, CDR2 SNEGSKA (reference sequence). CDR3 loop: CSARHIARETQYF. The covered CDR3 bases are TGCAGTGCCAGGCATATAGCGCGAGAGACC.

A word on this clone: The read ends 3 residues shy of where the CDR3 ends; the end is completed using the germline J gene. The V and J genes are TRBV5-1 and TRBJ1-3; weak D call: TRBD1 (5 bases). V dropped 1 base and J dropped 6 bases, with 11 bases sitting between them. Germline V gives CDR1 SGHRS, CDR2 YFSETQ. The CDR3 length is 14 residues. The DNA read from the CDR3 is TGCGCCAGCAGCTTGCTTGGGGCTAAAAACACC. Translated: CASSLLGAKNT. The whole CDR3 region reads CASSLLGAKNTIYF.

This chain's CDR3 is CASNPGQGSEAFF. The CDR3 bases that were read are TGTGCCAGCAACCCGGGACAGGGGAGTGAA. The chain carries TRBV28 and TRBJ1-1, with TRBD1 identical over 10 bases. The read ends 3 residues before the CDR3 terminus; that terminus is restored from the germline J gene. J gave up 7 bases and V 7 bases, and 6 bases lay outside the gene matches. The germline V gene has CDR1 MDHEN and CDR2 SYDVKM. The length of the CDR3 is 13 residues.

CDR3 residues: CAWSSTRGPQPQHF. Partial CDR3 DNA: TGTGCCTGGAGTTCGACCCGAGGGCCTCAGCCC. The V call is TRBV30, the J call TRBJ1-5; no clear D gene. The read terminates 3 residues ahead of where the CDR3 ends, so the germline J gene completes it. V lost 2 bases to trimming and J lost 6 bases, with 14 bases between them. CDR1 and CDR2 from the germline V gene are GTSNPN and SVGIG (reference sequence). There are 14 residues in the CDR3.

The CDR3 region is CSANPPRGVPIQYF. The sequenced CDR3 bases are TGCAGTGCTAACCCCCCCCGCGGCGTCCCCATT. This rearrangement joins TRBV20-1 to TRBJ2-4; D unclear. The read ends 3 residues before the CDR3 terminus; that terminus is restored from the germline J gene. The germline V gene has CDR1 DFQATT and CDR2 SNEGSKA (reference sequence). Trimming left V 4 bases short and J 9 bases short, with 19 bases between. The CDR3 is 14 amino acids.

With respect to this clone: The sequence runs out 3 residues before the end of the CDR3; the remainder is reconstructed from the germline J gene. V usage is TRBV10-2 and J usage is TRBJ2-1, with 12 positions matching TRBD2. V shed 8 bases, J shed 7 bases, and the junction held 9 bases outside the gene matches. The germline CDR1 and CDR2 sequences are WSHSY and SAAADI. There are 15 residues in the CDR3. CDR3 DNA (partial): TGCGCCAGCGGTTTCCTAGCGGGGGGGCTAAATGAG. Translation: CASGFLAGGLNE. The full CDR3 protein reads CASGFLAGGLNEQFF.

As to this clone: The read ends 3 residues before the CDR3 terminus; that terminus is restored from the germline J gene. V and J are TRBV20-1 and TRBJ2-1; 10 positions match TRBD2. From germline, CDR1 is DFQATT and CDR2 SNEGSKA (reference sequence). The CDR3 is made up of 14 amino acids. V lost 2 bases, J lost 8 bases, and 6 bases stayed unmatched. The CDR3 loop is CSARTERGGYEQFF. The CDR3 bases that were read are TGCAGTGCTAGAACGGAGCGGGGGGGCTATGAG.

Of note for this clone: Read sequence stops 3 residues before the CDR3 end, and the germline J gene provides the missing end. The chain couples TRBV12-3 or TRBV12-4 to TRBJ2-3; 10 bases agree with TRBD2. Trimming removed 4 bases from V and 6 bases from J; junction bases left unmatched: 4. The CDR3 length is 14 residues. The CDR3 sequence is CASSSASGGDTQYF. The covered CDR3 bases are TGTGCCAGCAGTTCGGCTAGCGGGGGTGATACG.

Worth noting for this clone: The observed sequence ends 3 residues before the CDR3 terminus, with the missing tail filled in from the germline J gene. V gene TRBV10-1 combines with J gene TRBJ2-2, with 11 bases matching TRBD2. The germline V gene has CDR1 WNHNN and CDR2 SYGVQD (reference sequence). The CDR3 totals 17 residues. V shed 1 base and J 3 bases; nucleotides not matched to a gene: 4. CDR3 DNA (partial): TGCGCCAGCAGTGAGTTAATTAGCGGGGGGGACACCGGGGAG. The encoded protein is CASSELISGGDTGE. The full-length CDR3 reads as CASSELISGGDTGELFF.

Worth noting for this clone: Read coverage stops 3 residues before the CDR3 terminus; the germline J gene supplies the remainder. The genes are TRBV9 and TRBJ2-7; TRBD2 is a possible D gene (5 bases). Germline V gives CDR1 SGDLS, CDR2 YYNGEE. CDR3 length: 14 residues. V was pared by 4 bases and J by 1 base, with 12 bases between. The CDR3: CASSFQSGSYEQYF. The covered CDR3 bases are TGTGCCAGCAGCTTCCAGAGCGGTTCCTACGAG.

The CDR3 reads CASSELLASTDTQYF. The sequenced part of the CDR3 DNA is TGTGCCAGCAGTGAACTACTAGCTAGCACAGATACG. The gene calls are TRBV2 and TRBJ2-3; possibly TRBD2 for D (6 bases). The read stops 3 residues short of the end of the CDR3; the missing end is completed from the germline J gene. Deletions cut 2 bases from V and 0 bases from J, with 9 bases between. This CDR3 contains 15 residues. CDR1 and CDR2 (germline): SNHLY, FYNNEI.

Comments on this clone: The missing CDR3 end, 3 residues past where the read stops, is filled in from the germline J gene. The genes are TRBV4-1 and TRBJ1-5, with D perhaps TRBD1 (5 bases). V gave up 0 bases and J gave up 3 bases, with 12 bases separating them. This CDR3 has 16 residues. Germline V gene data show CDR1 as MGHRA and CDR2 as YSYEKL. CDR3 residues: CASSQEFGRDNQPQHF. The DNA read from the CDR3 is TGCGCCAGCAGCCAAGAATTCGGCAGGGACAATCAGCCC.

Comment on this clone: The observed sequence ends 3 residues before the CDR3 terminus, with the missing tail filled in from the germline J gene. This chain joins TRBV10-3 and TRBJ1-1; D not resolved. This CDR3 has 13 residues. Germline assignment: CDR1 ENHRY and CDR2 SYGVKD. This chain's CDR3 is CAIRSVVSQEAFF. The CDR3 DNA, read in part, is TGTGCCATCAGGAGCGTTGTGAGTCAGGAA.

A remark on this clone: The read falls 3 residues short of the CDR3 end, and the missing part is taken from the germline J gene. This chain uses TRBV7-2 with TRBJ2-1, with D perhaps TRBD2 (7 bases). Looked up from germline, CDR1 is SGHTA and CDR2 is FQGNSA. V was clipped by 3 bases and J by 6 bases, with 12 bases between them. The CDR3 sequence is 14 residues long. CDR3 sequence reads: CASSFAGAFNEQFF. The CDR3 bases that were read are TGTGCCAGCAGCTTTGCGGGGGCTTTCAATGAG.

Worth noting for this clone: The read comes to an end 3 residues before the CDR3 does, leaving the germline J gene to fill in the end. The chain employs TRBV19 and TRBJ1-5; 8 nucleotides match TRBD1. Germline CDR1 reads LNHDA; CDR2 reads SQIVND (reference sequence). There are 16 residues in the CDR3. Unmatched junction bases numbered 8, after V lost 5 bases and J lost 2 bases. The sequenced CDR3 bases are TGTGCCAGTAGTGCCTGGACAGGGAGGGGCAATCAGCCC. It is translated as CASSAWTGRGNQP. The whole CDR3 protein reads CASSAWTGRGNQPQHF. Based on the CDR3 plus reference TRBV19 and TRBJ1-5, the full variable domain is DGGITQSPKYLFRKEGQNVTLSCEQNLNHDAMYWYRQDPGQGLRLIYYSQIVNDFQKGDIAEGYSVSREKKESFPLTVTSAQKNPTAFYLCASSAWTGRGNQPQHFGDGTRLSIL.

CDR3 region: CASRQSWTVNEQFF. The covered CDR3 bases are TGTGCCAGCAGGCAAAGCTGGACAGTCAATGAG. The V call is TRBV5-4, the J call TRBJ2-1; tentatively, D is TRBD1 (6 bases). Read coverage stops 3 residues before the CDR3 terminus; the germline J gene supplies the remainder. The CDR3 extends over 14 amino acids. Germline lookup yields CDR1 SGHNT and CDR2 YYREEE (reference sequence). V was clipped by 5 bases and J by 6 bases, with 15 bases between them.

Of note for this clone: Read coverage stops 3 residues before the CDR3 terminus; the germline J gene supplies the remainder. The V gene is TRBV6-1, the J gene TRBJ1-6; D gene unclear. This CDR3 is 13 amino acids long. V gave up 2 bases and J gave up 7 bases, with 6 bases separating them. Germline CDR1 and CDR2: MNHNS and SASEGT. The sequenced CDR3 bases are TGTGCCAGCAGTGAAAGCGAGAATTCACCC. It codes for CASSESENSP. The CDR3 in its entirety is CASSESENSPLHF.

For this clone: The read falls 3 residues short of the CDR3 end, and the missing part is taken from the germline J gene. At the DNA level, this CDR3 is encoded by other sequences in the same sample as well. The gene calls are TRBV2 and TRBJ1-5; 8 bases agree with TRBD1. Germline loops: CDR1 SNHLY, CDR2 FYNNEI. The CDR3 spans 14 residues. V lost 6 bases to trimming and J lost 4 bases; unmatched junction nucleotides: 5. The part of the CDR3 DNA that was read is TGTGCCAGCAGCGGGACAGGAGGGAATCAGCCC. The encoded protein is CASSGTGGNQP. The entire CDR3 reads CASSGTGGNQPQHF. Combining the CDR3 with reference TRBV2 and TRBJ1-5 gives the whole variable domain EPEVTQTPSHQVTQMGQEVILRCVPISNHLYFYWYRQILGQKVEFLVSFYNNEISEKSEIFDDQFSVERPDGSNFTLKIRSTKLEDSAMYFCASSGTGGNQPQHFGDGTRLSIL.

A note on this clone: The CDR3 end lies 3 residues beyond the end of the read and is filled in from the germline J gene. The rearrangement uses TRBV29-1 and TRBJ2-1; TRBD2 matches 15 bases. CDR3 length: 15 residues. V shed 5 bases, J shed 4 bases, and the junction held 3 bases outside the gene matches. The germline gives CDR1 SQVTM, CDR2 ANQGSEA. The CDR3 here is CSVRTSGGGYNEQFF. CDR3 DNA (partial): TGCAGCGTTCGGACTAGCGGGGGGGGTTACAATGAG.

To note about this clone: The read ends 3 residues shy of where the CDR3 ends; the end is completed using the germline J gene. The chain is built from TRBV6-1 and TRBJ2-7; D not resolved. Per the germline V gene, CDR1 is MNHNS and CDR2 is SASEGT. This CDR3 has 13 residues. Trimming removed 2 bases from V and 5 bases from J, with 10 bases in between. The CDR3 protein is CASSEYVKHEQYF. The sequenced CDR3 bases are TGTGCCAGCAGTGAATATGTTAAGCACGAG.

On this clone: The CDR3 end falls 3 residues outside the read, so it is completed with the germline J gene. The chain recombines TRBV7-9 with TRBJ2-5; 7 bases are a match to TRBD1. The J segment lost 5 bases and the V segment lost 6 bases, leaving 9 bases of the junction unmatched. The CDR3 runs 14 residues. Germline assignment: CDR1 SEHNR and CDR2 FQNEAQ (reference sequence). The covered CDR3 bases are TGTGCCAGCAGAGTACAGGGGTTTGAGGAGACC. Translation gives CASRVQGFEET. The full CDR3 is CASRVQGFEETQYF.

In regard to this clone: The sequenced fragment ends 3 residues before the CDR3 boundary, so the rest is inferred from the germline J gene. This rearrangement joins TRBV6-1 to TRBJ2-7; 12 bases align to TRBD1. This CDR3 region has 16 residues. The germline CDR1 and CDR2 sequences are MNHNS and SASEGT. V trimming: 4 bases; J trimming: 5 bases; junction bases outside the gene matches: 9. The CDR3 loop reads CASSATGTGGGDEQYF. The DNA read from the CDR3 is TGTGCCAGCAGTGCTACCGGGACAGGGGGCGGGGACGAG.

The covered CDR3 bases are TGCGCCAGCAGCCAAGAGAGCGGGGGACCCTTGTACAATGAG. This codes for CASSQESGGPLYNE. The CDR3 in full is CASSQESGGPLYNEQFF. The rearrangement uses TRBV4-1 and TRBJ2-1; 8 bases are a match to TRBD2. The DNA ends 3 residues before the CDR3 does, and the rest of the CDR3 is filled in from the germline J gene. V shed 0 bases and J 4 bases; nucleotides not matched to a gene: 8. This CDR3 comprises 17 residues. Germline CDR1 MGHRA, CDR2 YSYEKL.

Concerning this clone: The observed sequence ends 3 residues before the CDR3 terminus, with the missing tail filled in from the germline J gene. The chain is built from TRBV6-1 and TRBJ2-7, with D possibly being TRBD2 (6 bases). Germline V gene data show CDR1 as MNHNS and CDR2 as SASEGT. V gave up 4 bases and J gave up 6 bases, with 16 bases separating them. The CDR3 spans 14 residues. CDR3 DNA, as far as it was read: TGTGCCAGCAGTGTTCGGGACTCGCGACGCGAG. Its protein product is CASSVRDSRRE. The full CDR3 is CASSVRDSRREQYF.

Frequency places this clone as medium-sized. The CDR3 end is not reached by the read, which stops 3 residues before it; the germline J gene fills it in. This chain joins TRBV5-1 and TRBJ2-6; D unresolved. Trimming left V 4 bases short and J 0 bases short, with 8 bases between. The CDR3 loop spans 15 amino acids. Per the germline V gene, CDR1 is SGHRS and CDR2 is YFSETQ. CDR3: CASSLRYSGANVLTF. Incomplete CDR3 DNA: TGCGCCAGCAGCCTCAGGTACTCTGGGGCCAACGTC.